The 15 T cell receptor beta chains below come from one sample, sequenced in a study of identifying expanded T cells in peripheral blood. Some clones are missing from TCRdb's copy, which holds only in-frame ones; the method was immunoSEQ multiplex PCR. Of 70,000 to 95,000 clones in the sample, about nine tenths were seen once. Sequencing was performed on blood. The source is a person aged 18 to 75 in good health.

The chain is built from TRBV11-2 and TRBJ2-1, with 9 bases identical to TRBD2. CDR1 is SGHAT and CDR2 is FQNNGV in the germline V gene. J gave up 9 bases and V 5 bases, and 8 bases lay outside the gene matches. The CDR3 has 14 amino acids. This CDR3 is CASSGGLAALEQFF. Here the CDR3 DNA reads TGTGCCAGCAGCGGGGGACTAGCCGCGCTTGAGCAGTTCTTC. Together with reference TRBV11-2 and TRBJ2-1, the CDR3 gives the full variable domain: EAGVAQSPRYKIIEKRQSVAFWCNPISGHATLYWYQQILGQGPKLLIQFQNNGVVDDSQLPKDRFSAERLKGVDSTLKIQPAKLEDSAVYLCASSGGLAALEQFFGPGTRLTVL.

The chain links TRBV5-1 to TRBJ2-3; D is ambiguous. This CDR3 is 14 amino acids long. Germline CDR1 SGHRS, CDR2 YFSETQ. V lost 0 bases to trimming and J lost 3 bases, with 8 bases between them. In DNA, the CDR3 is TGCGCCAGCAGCTTGGGCAGGCGAACAGATACGCAGTATTTT. It translates to CASSLGRRTDTQYF.

The rearrangement joins TRBV11-2 to TRBJ2-7; 8 bases align to TRBD1. The CDR3 is made up of 15 amino acids. V shed 3 bases, J shed 0 bases, and the junction held 4 bases outside the gene matches. Germline V gene data show CDR1 as SGHAT and CDR2 as FQNNGV. The CDR3 DNA follows: TGTGCCAGCAGCTTGGGACAGGCCAGCTCCTACGAGCAGTACTTC. Protein: CASSLGQASSYEQYF.

The chain is built from TRBV27 and TRBJ2-7; D is possibly TRBD1 or TRBD2 (5 bases each). Germline-derived CDR1 and CDR2 are MNHEY and SMNVEV (reference sequence). V was pared by 5 bases and J by 3 bases, with 14 bases between. CDR3 size: 14 residues. The CDR3 region is CASSPPGTLYEQYF. Here the CDR3 DNA reads TGTGCCAGCAGTCCCCCCGGGACGCTCTACGAGCAGTACTTC.

V is TRBV5-1 and J is TRBJ2-3; a possible D gene is TRBD1 (6 bases). The V end was cut by 4 bases, the J end by 0 bases, with 12 bases between. The germline CDR1 and CDR2 sequences are SGHRS and YFSETQ. The CDR3 is 15 amino acids. Here the CDR3 reads CASSRTATSTDTQYF. In DNA form, the CDR3 reads TGCGCCAGCAGCCGGACAGCCACTAGCACAGATACGCAGTATTTT.

This sequence joins TRBV9 and TRBJ2-7, with D tentatively TRBD1 (6 bases). Looked up from germline, CDR1 is SGDLS and CDR2 is YYNGEE. The CDR3 runs 12 residues. The V and J ends lost 0 bases and 7 bases respectively, with 8 bases between them. CDR3 in DNA: TGTGCCAGCAGCGTAGAGAGGGGGGAGCAGTACTTC. It encodes CASSVERGEQYF.

The V and J genes are TRBV27 and TRBJ1-3, with D unclear. The germline CDR1 and CDR2 sequences are MNHEY and SMNVEV (reference sequence). The CDR3 is 15 residues long. Trimming left V 5 bases short and J 4 bases short, with 15 bases between. The CDR3 DNA reads TGTGCCAGCAGTCCCCTCCGGGCAGGCGGAAACACCATATATTTT. Amino acids: CASSPLRAGGNTIYF.

The genes are TRBV19 and TRBJ1-5; no definite D call. The germline CDR1 and CDR2 sequences are LNHDA and SQIVND (reference sequence). This CDR3 is built from 15 residues. The V gene lost 2 bases and the J gene lost 2 bases, with 10 bases spanning the gap. The CDR3 spells CASSISRTGNQPQHF. Written as DNA, the CDR3 is TGTGCCAGTAGTATATCCCGGACGGGCAATCAGCCCCAGCATTTT.

The rearrangement uses TRBV11-2 and TRBJ1-1; D might be TRBD1 (5 bases). Germline V CDR1 and CDR2: SGHAT, FQNNGV. The CDR3 sequence is 15 residues long. V dropped 5 bases and J dropped 5 bases, with 18 bases sitting between them. The CDR3 coding sequence is TGTGCCAGCAGCCCCGTAGTCGAGGGGAGGACTGAAGCTTTCTTT. Amino acid sequence: CASSPVVEGRTEAFF.

V and J are TRBV5-1 and TRBJ1-1; D remains unclear. Germline V CDR1 and CDR2: SGHRS, YFSETQ. The ends were cut back, 4 bases at V and 1 base at J, with 8 bases in the middle. The CDR3 spans 13 residues. CDR3 sequence: CASSLQENTEAFF. CDR3 in DNA: TGCGCCAGCAGCCTGCAAGAGAACACTGAAGCTTTCTTT.

This clone was seen a few times. The chain is built from TRBV30 and TRBJ1-2; TRBD1 aligns across 7 bases. This CDR3 comprises 12 residues. J lost 3 bases, V lost 4 bases, and 2 bases had no gene match. CDR1 is GTSNPN, CDR2 SVGIG, per germline (reference sequence). The CDR3 region has the DNA TGTGCCTGGACAGGGGGAGACTATGGCTACACCTTC. It specifies CAWTGGDYGYTF. Drawing the rest from reference TRBV30 and TRBJ1-2, the complete variable domain is SQTIHQWPATLVQPVGSPLSLECTVEGTSNPNLYWYRQAAGRGLQLLFYSVGIGQISSEVPQNLSASRPQDRQFILSSKKLLLSDSGFYLCAWTGGDYGYTFGSGTRLTVV.

The chain recombines TRBV5-4 with TRBJ2-7; TRBD2 agrees at 13 bases. CDR3 length: 15 amino acids. The V gene's germline CDR1 is SGHNT and CDR2 YYREEE (reference sequence). Losses at the gene ends were 3 bases for V and 0 bases for J; bases not matched to a gene: 0. CDR3 nucleotide sequence: TGTGCCAGCAGCTGGACTAGCGGGAGCTCCTACGAGCAGTACTTC. Translation: CASSWTSGSSYEQYF.

The chain links TRBV28 to TRBJ2-7; 10 bases align to TRBD2. The V gene's germline CDR1 is MDHEN and CDR2 SYDVKM. The CDR3 extends over 14 amino acids. V lost 8 bases and J lost 1; bases outside the gene matches: 5. As DNA, the CDR3 is TGTGCCAGCCGACCTAGCGGGGGATCCTACGAGCAGTACTTC. It yields the protein CASRPSGGSYEQYF.

The rearrangement links TRBV27 to TRBJ2-2, with D perhaps matching TRBD2 (6 bases). The CDR3 is made up of 16 amino acids. Trimming cost V 6 bases and J 6 bases, with 20 bases left between them. Per the germline V gene, CDR1 is MNHEY and CDR2 is SMNVEV (reference sequence). CDR3 nucleotide sequence: TGTGCCAGCAGGGCCCTTAGTGTACTAGCAGCCGGGGAGCTGTTTTTT. It yields the protein CASRALSVLAAGELFF.

This clone was picked up one time. The rearrangement uses TRBV6-1 and TRBJ2-5; 11 bases are shared with TRBD2. The CDR3 consists of 14 residues. From germline, CDR1 is MNHNS and CDR2 SASEGT. Germline trimming cut 9 bases from V and 0 bases from J; bases unmatched to any gene: 3. The CDR3 is CARLAGGNQETQYF. CDR3 coding DNA: TGTGCCAGGCTAGCGGGGGGTAACCAAGAGACCCAGTACTTC.